This T cell receptor (beta chain) was identified during a study of blood T cells in healthy people across ages. Findings of the study overall: The recorded TCR beta diversity per million T cells decreased in a roughly linear manner with age. Naive T cell percentage showed a strong correlation with the diversity of TCR beta. Estimated diversity across one million T cells was deemed an underestimate.

On this clonotype itself: Its antigen is currently unknown.

A second PCR, run for about 7 to 11 cycles, used a sample-barcoded 5' primer plus a J-beta primer mix. Tags on each cDNA molecule came from a template-switch adaptor with 12 random nucleotides. TCRdb recomputed calls from the 5' RACE reads with MiXCR, one row per CDR3 protein. The data show about 800,000 distinct CDR3 sequences, with roughly 64% seen just once and roughly 22% held by the top ten. This TCR came from a man between 25 and 39 years old in good health. The sequenced sample was blood.

CDR3 residues: CSAGGTGGTDTQYF. The CDR3, as DNA: TGCAGTGCTGGTGGGACAGGGGGGACAGATACGCAGTATTTT. The chain combines TRBV20-1 with TRBJ2-3; 11 bases line up with TRBD1. This CDR3 contains 14 residues. The junction had 4 bases not matched to a gene; V was cut back by 5 bases and J by 3 bases. Germline V gene lookup returns CDR1 DFQATT and CDR2 SNEGSKA (reference sequence).